This T cell receptor beta chain was observed in a study of tissue T cells after allogeneic stem cell transplantation. About this clone: With only one base between it and a far larger clone, this is likely a read error. The gene names given are mouse names. Read data end 1 residue before the CDR3 end; the end is taken from the germline J gene.

Measured with immunoSEQ multiplex PCR; TCRdb has only the in-frame clones, and not every one. The sample carries 7,500 to 8,500 clones, 45% to 60% recorded once. The germline V gene encodes CDR1 NNHNN and CDR2 SYGAGS (reference sequence). This CDR3 has 15 amino acids. The V end was cut by 0 bases, the J end by 0 bases, with 7 bases between. Time point described: mouse harvest day 7 after allogeneic transplant. Each mouse received 10^7 T-cell-depleted marrow cells plus 10^6 splenic CD5+ T cells by tail vein. The specimen was gut tissue. The sequence was obtained from a female BALB/c mouse given C57BL/6 T cells with graft-versus-host disease after an allogeneic hematopoietic cell transplant. V gene TRBV13-2 combines with J gene TRBJ1-3, with D tentatively TRBD1 (5 bases). Partial CDR3 DNA: TGTGCCAGCGGTGATGAGAGGGGTTCTGGAAATACGCTCTAT. Amino acids: CASGDERGSGNTLY. From start to end, the CDR3 is CASGDERGSGNTLYF.